The clone carrying this TCR beta chain was recorded once. In the original workflow: Cell counts per sample came from amplifying reference gene primers. Repertoires were generated with immunoSEQ multiplex PCR, while TCRdb's copy carries only in-frame clones and drops some. The V and J calls and the clone size are those of that table, but D and trimming were determined from the DNA. Of some 70,000 clones listed, around 90% were seen once; the top ten hold about 5%. This record belongs to a study of blood T cell repertoires in COVID-19. Whole-study context: The United States, Italy and Spain supplied acute and convalescent COVID-19 samples. PBMCs, B-cell-depleted T cells, or T cells provided the cDNA or gDNA that made up the material.

The CDR3 contains 15 residues. Germline lookup yields CDR1 MNHNY and CDR2 SVGAGI (reference sequence). With 0 bases removed from V and 6 bases from J, the gap between germline ends came to 14 bases. The sequence derives from a man aged 50-59 years with acute or convalescent COVID-19. Sequencing used peripheral blood. V is TRBV6-6 and J is TRBJ1-2, with D possibly being TRBD1 (6 bases). The CDR3 DNA sequence: TGTGCCAGCAGTTACTCGGTACAGGGTGTTAATGGCTACACCTTC. It translates to CASSYSVQGVNGYTF.